This TCR beta chain is from a study of immune cell composition in non-small cell lung cancer. Background on the study: Most cases were lung adenocarcinoma or squamous cell carcinoma. Study-wide results and caveats: TIL tumour reactivity correlated with maximal tumour-associated clone frequency in adenocarcinoma. Tumour TCR-beta clonality showed no significant link to smoking pack-years.

Details on this clone: Its matching antigen is unknown.

Method: immunoSEQ multiplex PCR; TCRdb's copy keeps in-frame clones and lacks some. The sample carries approximately 2,500 clones, just under 75% recorded once. Germline CDR1 reads LNHNV; CDR2 reads YYDKDF (reference sequence). V shed 4 bases and J shed 0 bases, with 11 bases lying between them. The CDR3 has 15 amino acids. The normal lung sample lay at least 3 cm, and maximally far, from the tumour. DNA was extracted from unsorted cell suspensions stored frozen. Sequenced material: non-adjacent lung tissue. V and J are TRBV15 and TRBJ2-3; TRBD2 might be the D (6 bases). The clonotype comes from a human donor with non-small cell lung cancer. DNA for the CDR3: TGTGCCACCAGCACGGCGGGGCCTAGCACAGATACGCAGTATTTT. This encodes CATSTAGPSTDTQYF. The whole variable domain, filled in from reference TRBV15 and TRBJ2-3, reads DAMVIQNPRYQVTQFGKPVTLSCSQTLNHNVMYWYQQKSSQAPKLLFHYYDKDFNNEADTPDNFQSRRPNTSFCFLDIRSPGLGDTAMYLCATSTAGPSTDTQYFGPGTRLTVL.